Each of the 27 T cell receptor beta chains below was sequenced from the same sample in a study of shared clonotypes between healthy human individuals. Data came from immunoSEQ multiplex PCR; TCRdb stores just in-frame clones and leaves some out. The profile shows about 490,000 clones, roughly 78% of them singletons. The specimen sequenced was PBMCs. The source is a middle-aged woman in good health. Some clones in this sample may be carry-over from other donors' samples.

The chain joins TRBV5-4 to TRBJ1-2, with a tentative D call TRBD1 (6 bases). V lost 4 bases to trimming and J lost 2 bases, with 12 bases between them. CDR1 SGHNT and CDR2 YYREEE come from the germline V gene (reference sequence). The CDR3 extends over 14 amino acids. The CDR3 is CASSSYRENYGYTF. The CDR3 region has the DNA TGTGCCAGCAGCAGTTACAGGGAAAACTATGGCTACACCTTC.

This chain links TRBV6-1 with TRBJ2-7, with 11 bases fitting TRBD2. Germline V CDR1 and CDR2: MNHNS, SASEGT. V trimming: 2 bases; J trimming: 2 bases; junction bases outside the gene matches: 5. The CDR3 is made up of 16 amino acids. The CDR3: CASSERATSGTYEQYF. CDR3 bases: TGTGCCAGCAGTGAACGCGCGACTAGCGGGACCTACGAGCAGTACTTC.

CDR3 coding DNA: TGCGCCAGCAGCCAAGATGGGTGGCAGAGGAGCTCCTACGAGCAGTACTTC. It encodes CASSQDGWQRSSYEQYF. J is TRBJ2-7 and V is TRBV4-3; unclear D gene. There are 17 residues in the CDR3. V lost 0 bases, J lost 0 bases, and 15 bases lay in between. Germline V gives CDR1 LGHNA, CDR2 YSLEER.

CDR3 sequence (DNA): TGTGCCAGCAGTCCCGCCGGACAGATGAACACTGAAGCTTTCTTT. Translated, it gives CASSPAGQMNTEAFF. The chain uses TRBV28 and TRBJ1-1; a possible D gene is TRBD1 (6 bases). The germline gives CDR1 MDHEN, CDR2 SYDVKM. With 5 bases removed from V and 0 bases from J, the gap between germline ends came to 13 bases. This CDR3 is 15 amino acids long.

CDR3 amino acids: CASSQGGGGKDEQYF. CDR3 in DNA: TGCGCCAGCAGCCAAGGTGGAGGGGGCAAGGACGAGCAGTACTTC. This rearrangement joins TRBV4-1 to TRBJ2-5; TRBD1 might be the D (7 bases). The better agreement between TRBJ2-7 and the DNA end casts doubt on the J call. The CDR3 has 15 amino acids. Germline CDR1 reads MGHRA; CDR2 reads YSYEKL.

This chain links TRBV28 with TRBJ1-1, with D perhaps matching TRBD1 (5 bases). The CDR3 contains 13 residues. Germline V gene data show CDR1 as MDHEN and CDR2 as SYDVKM. Trimming left V 6 bases short and J 6 bases short, with 14 bases between. CDR3 DNA sequence: TGTGCCAGCAGACCAGGGTTTATCGCTGAAGCTTTCTTT. It encodes CASRPGFIAEAFF.

V is TRBV28 and J is TRBJ1-2, with D unclear. V lost 4 bases and J lost 4, with 16 bases in between. The CDR3 has 15 residues. Germline CDR1 MDHEN, CDR2 SYDVKM. The CDR3, as DNA: TGTGCCAGCAGTTCCCCTGGACTGTCCTCCTATGGCTACACCTTC. This sequence encodes CASSSPGLSSYGYTF.

The V call is TRBV5-1, the J call TRBJ2-1; tentative D call: TRBD2 (5 bases). The germline V and J ends were trimmed by 4 bases and 4 bases, with 15 bases remaining between them. The CDR3 spans 15 residues. Germline loops: CDR1 SGHRS, CDR2 YFSETQ. The CDR3 loop reads CASSPTPGEYNEQFF. The CDR3, as DNA: TGCGCCAGCAGCCCCACCCCCGGGGAGTACAATGAGCAGTTCTTC. Based on the CDR3 plus reference TRBV5-1 and TRBJ2-1, the full variable domain is KAGVTQTPRYLIKTRGQQVTLSCSPISGHRSVSWYQQTPGQGLQFLFEYFSETQRNKGNFPGRFSGRQFSNSRSEMNVSTLELGDSALYLCASSPTPGEYNEQFFGPGTRLTVL.

This chain links TRBV5-4 with TRBJ2-5; weak D call: TRBD2 (5 bases). With 0 bases removed from V and 2 bases from J, the gap between germline ends came to 8 bases. This CDR3 region has 14 residues. Germline CDR1 reads SGHNT; CDR2 reads YYREEE (reference sequence). CDR3 DNA: TGTGCCAGCAGCTTGGGGACTTTACAAGAGACCCAGTACTTC. It is translated as CASSLGTLQETQYF.

This rearrangement joins TRBV4-1 to TRBJ2-5; D gene uncertain. The ends were cut back, 3 bases at V and 3 bases at J, with 5 bases in the middle. The CDR3 spans 12 residues. Germline CDR1 and CDR2: MGHRA and YSYEKL. CDR3 loop: CASSHFEETQYF. CDR3 sequence (DNA): TGCGCCAGCAGCCATTTCGAAGAGACCCAGTACTTC.

The CDR3 nucleotides are TGTGCCAGCAAAGGGCCAGGGGGTGAAGCTTTCTTT. It yields the protein CASKGPGGEAFF. This chain uses TRBV6-5 with TRBJ1-1; 7 bases fit TRBD1. Germline V gene lookup returns CDR1 MNHEY and CDR2 SVGAGI. Germline trimming cut 7 bases from V and 7 bases from J; bases unmatched to any gene: 6. The length of the CDR3 is 12 residues.

This rearrangement joins TRBV28 to TRBJ2-1; TRBD2 matches at 13 bases. V was pared by 6 bases and J by 1 base, with 12 bases of the junction left unmatched. The CDR3 contains 19 residues. Germline V gives CDR1 MDHEN, CDR2 SYDVKM. The CDR3 spells CASRDPGLAGVGSYNEQFF. As DNA, the CDR3 is TGTGCCAGCAGGGATCCTGGACTAGCGGGAGTTGGGTCCTACAATGAGCAGTTCTTC. The variable domain in full, completed from reference TRBV28 and TRBJ2-1, reads DVKVTQSSRYLVKRTGEKVFLECVQDMDHENMFWYRQDPGLGLRLIYFSYDVKMKEKGDIPEGYSVSREKKERFSLILESASTNQTSMYLCASRDPGLAGVGSYNEQFFGPGTRLTVL.

J is TRBJ1-1 and V is TRBV19; TRBD1 is a possible D gene (6 bases). The CDR3 is 14 amino acids. V gave up 6 bases and J gave up 3 bases, with 14 bases separating them. CDR1 and CDR2 from the germline V gene are LNHDA and SQIVND (reference sequence). CDR3 in DNA: TGTGCCAGTAGAGCCCGGGGACAATACACTGAAGCTTTCTTT. It codes for CASRARGQYTEAFF.

On this clone: A far larger clone is just one base off, so this is likely a read error. V is TRBV5-1 and J is TRBJ2-3, with TRBD2 matching 7 bases. Germline CDR1 and CDR2: SGHRS and YFSETQ. The CDR3 consists of 14 residues. Trimming took 4 bases from V and 2 from J; bases not matched to a gene: 4. The CDR3 is CASSAGTNTDTQYF. CDR3 DNA sequence: TGCGCCAGCAGCGCGGGGACTAACACAGATACGCAGTATTTT.

For this clone: Other DNA sequences of this sample code for an identical CDR3. The rearrangement joins TRBV27 to TRBJ1-1; no reliable D call. Germline CDR1 and CDR2: MNHEY and SMNVEV (reference sequence). V lost 0 bases to trimming and J lost 2 bases, with 4 bases between them. The CDR3 has 13 residues. In nucleotides, the CDR3 is TGTGCCAGCAGTTTATCTCGTAACACTGAAGCTTTCTTT. It yields the protein CASSLSRNTEAFF.

The CDR3 sequence is CASSASATNEKLFF. The CDR3 bases are TGTGCCAGCAGCGCAAGCGCAACTAATGAAAAACTGTTTTTT. The V gene is TRBV6-5, the J gene TRBJ1-4; unclear D gene. The CDR3 loop spans 14 amino acids. The V end lost 6 bases, the J end lost 0 bases, and 8 bases lay between the germline ends. Germline V CDR1 and CDR2: MNHEY, SVGAGI.

Only a few counts were recorded for this clone. The rearrangement uses TRBV21-1 and TRBJ1-5; the table's D call TRBD1 went unverified against the DNA. TRBV21-1 counts as a pseudogene. CDR3 length: 15 amino acids. CDR3 sequence: CASSMQDSKIPPQHF. CDR3 DNA sequence: TGTGCCAGCAGCATGCAAGACAGCAAAATCCCCCCCCAGCATTTT.

Points on this clone: The junction departs from the called germline gene at one end, perhaps through a read error. V is TRBV29-1 and J is TRBJ1-1; D gene ambiguous. Germline values: CDR1 SQVTM, CDR2 ANQGSEA. CDR3 length equals 13 residues. The CDR3 bases are TGCAGCGCTGAAGAAGATTTGAACACTGAAGCTTTCTTT. Translation: CSAEEDLNTEAFF.

The chain uses TRBV15 and TRBJ2-7; 9 bases align to TRBD2. J was trimmed by 2 bases and V by 0 bases; bases with no gene match: 8. There are 17 residues in the CDR3. Germline V gives CDR1 LNHNV, CDR2 YYDKDF (reference sequence). In nucleotides, the CDR3 is TGTGCCACCAGCAGAGAAGCACTAGCGGGTACTACCTACGAGCAGTACTTC. Protein sequence: CATSREALAGTTYEQYF.

The chain recombines TRBV5-4 with TRBJ2-7; TRBD1 matches 10 bases. This CDR3 comprises 15 residues. J gave up 3 bases and V 4 bases, and 7 bases lay outside the gene matches. CDR1 is SGHNT and CDR2 is YYREEE in the germline V gene (reference sequence). CDR3 region: CASSVPDRGLYEQYF. Here the CDR3 DNA reads TGTGCCAGCAGCGTCCCTGACAGGGGGCTCTACGAGCAGTACTTC. The variable domain in full, completed from reference TRBV5-4 and TRBJ2-7, reads ETGVTQSPTHLIKTRGQQVTLRCSSQSGHNTVSWYQQALGQGPQFIFQYYREEENGRGNFPPRFSGLQFPNYSSELNVNALELDDSALYLCASSVPDRGLYEQYFGPGTRLTVT.

This chain connects TRBV29-1 to TRBJ2-7; TRBD2 matches at 8 bases. This CDR3 spans 12 amino acids. The ends lost 7 bases at V and 5 bases at J; junction bases unmatched: 7. Germline assignment: CDR1 SQVTM and CDR2 ANQGSEA. The CDR3 is CSALREAHEQYF. DNA for the CDR3: TGCAGCGCATTGCGGGAGGCCCACGAGCAGTACTTC.

The count of this clone is one. As DNA, the CDR3 is TGTGCCAGCAGGACAGGAGCCCCTAATGAAAAACTGTTTTTT. Protein: CASRTGAPNEKLFF. The J gene is TRBJ1-4, the V gene TRBV6-1; D might be TRBD1 (6 bases). Germline CDR1 MNHNS, CDR2 SASEGT. The CDR3 is 14 amino acids. V shed 6 bases and J shed 3 bases, with 11 bases lying between them.

This chain joins TRBV19 and TRBJ1-4; D may be TRBD1 (6 bases). V lost 6 bases to trimming and J lost 5 bases, with 13 bases between them. The CDR3 is 14 residues long. Germline V lookup: CDR1 LNHDA, CDR2 SQIVND (reference sequence). CDR3 DNA: TGTGCCAGTAGGCCGGGACAAAGAAATGAAAAACTGTTTTTT. Encoded protein: CASRPGQRNEKLFF.

This clone was seen only once. The rearrangement joins TRBV28 to TRBJ1-2; a weak D match, TRBD1 (5 bases). The ends were cut back, 3 bases at V and 6 bases at J, with 8 bases in the middle. CDR3 length equals 12 residues. CDR1 is MDHEN, CDR2 SYDVKM, per germline. CDR3 nucleotides: TGTGCCAGCAGTTTCGGGGGTCATGGCTACACCTTC. It is translated as CASSFGGHGYTF.

The V gene is TRBV28, the J gene TRBJ2-1, with 10 bases matching TRBD2. The V and J ends lost 6 bases and 0 bases, in that order; junction bases with no gene match: 8. CDR3 length: 17 residues. The germline V gene has CDR1 MDHEN and CDR2 SYDVKM. The CDR3 loop is CASRGLAGESSYNEQFF. The CDR3 nucleotides read TGTGCCAGCAGGGGCCTAGCGGGGGAGAGCTCCTACAATGAGCAGTTCTTC.

Notes on this clone: The sample holds other DNA sequences that translate to the same CDR3. The rearrangement joins TRBV7-9 to TRBJ1-4; D is ambiguous. The CDR3 has 14 amino acids. CDR1 is SEHNR, CDR2 FQNEAQ, per germline (reference sequence). Trimming removed 1 base from V and 5 bases from J, with 8 bases in between. The CDR3 DNA sequence: TGTGCCAGCAGCTTAGGGACGGCCAATGAAAAACTGTTTTTT. The encoded protein is CASSLGTANEKLFF.

This clone occurred many times. One end of the junction varies from germline; a read error may be responsible. The chain couples TRBV5-4 to TRBJ2-7; D is perhaps TRBD1 or TRBD2 (5 bases each). Germline CDR1 SGHNT, CDR2 YYREEE (reference sequence). The CDR3 totals 15 residues. CDR3 protein: CASSLGVASSNEQYF. The CDR3 bases are TGTGCCAGCAGCTTAGGGGTGGCTAGCTCCAACGAGCAGTACTTC.